This T cell receptor beta chain stems from a study of cytomegalovirus exposure and HLA in healthy donors. Study findings and constraints: The authors judged a highly shared variant cluster likely a sequencing artifact. A list of 164 TCR beta chains associated with cytomegalovirus was given. It was confirmed in vitro that three of the CMV-associated chains were specific for CMV antigens.

V trimming: 6 bases; J trimming: 5 bases; junction bases outside the gene matches: 10. In germline, CDR1 is MNHEY, CDR2 SVGAGI. This CDR3 contains 14 residues. Turning to this clone: Its specificity is not known.

Primers for the PCR totalled 60 Vbeta and 13 Jbeta. The method was immunoSEQ multiplex PCR; TCRdb's version includes in-frame clones alone and lacks a portion of them. The repertoire has about 120,000 clones, 60% to 85% of them found once; the top ten carry around 3.6%. The receptor was derived from a man aged 25 to 40 in good health and CMV-seronegative. This chain connects TRBV6-5 to TRBJ2-7; 7 bases are a match to TRBD2. Material: PBMCs. The CDR3 here is CASRTSGTTNEQYF. The DNA for the CDR3 is TGTGCCAGCAGGACCTCCGGGACTACCAACGAGCAGTACTTC.